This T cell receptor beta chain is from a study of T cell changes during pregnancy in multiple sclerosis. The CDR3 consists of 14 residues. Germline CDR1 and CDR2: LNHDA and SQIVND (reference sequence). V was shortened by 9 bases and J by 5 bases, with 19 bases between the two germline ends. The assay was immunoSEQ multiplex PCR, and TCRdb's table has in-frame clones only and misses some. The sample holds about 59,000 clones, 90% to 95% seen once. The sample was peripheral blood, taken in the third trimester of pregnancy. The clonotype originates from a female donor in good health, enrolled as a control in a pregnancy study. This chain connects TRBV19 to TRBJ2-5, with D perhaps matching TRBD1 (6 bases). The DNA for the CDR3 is TGTGCCAGCTCAACTTCAGGGGTGGCGGAGACCCAGTACTTC. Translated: CASSTSGVAETQYF.